A selection of T cell receptor beta chains follows, all from one sample in a study of T cells in Graves' hyperthyroidism and ophthalmopathy. TCRdb processed the multiplex PCR reads anew with MiXCR; each CDR3 protein has one entry. Of hundreds of thousands of distinct CDR3 sequences detected, approximately 14% appear once; the ten largest clones hold about 20%. The sample taken for sequencing was blood. These receptor sequences come from an older woman with Graves' ophthalmopathy. Each CDR3 is given with its conserved first and last residue. A D gene is named only where the DNA matches it firmly. Size is stated for part of the rows, as once, few or many counts, or as a class when the clone is expanded.

v_gene,j_gene,d_gene,abundance,CDR3nt,CDR3aa
TRBV7-9,TRBJ2-6,.,.,TGTGCCAGCAGCAGGGAGAATCCTTCTGGGGCCAACGTCCTGACTTTC,CASSRENPSGANVLTF
TRBV2,TRBJ2-6,.,many,TGTGCCAGCAGTTTAAGCTCTGGGGCCAACGTCCTGACTTTC,CASSLSSGANVLTF
TRBV27,TRBJ2-1,TRBD2,many,TGTGCCAGCAGTTTTTCGGGAGGAGGTGAGCAGTTCTTC,CASSFSGGGEQFF
TRBV9,TRBJ2-1,TRBD1,many,TGTGCCAGCAGCGCGGACAGGAGCTCCTACAATGAGCAGTTCTTC,CASSADRSSYNEQFF
TRBV19,TRBJ1-2,TRBD1,few,TGTGCCAGTAGCCAAAGGACAGGGGCTAACTATGGCTACACCTTC,CASSQRTGANYGYTF
TRBV12-5,TRBJ2-1,TRBD2,few,TGTGCTAGTGGTATACTAGCGGGATACTACAATGAGCAGTTCTTC,CASGILAGYYNEQFF
TRBV18,TRBJ2-7,TRBD1,few,TGTGCCAGCTCACAGGGGACAGATTTCTACGAGCAGTACTTC,CASSQGTDFYEQYF
TRBV6-2/TRBV6-3,TRBJ1-5,TRBD1,many,TGTGCCAGCAGTTACTCGACTGGACAGGGAGGCAATCAGCCCCAGCATTTT,CASSYSTGQGGNQPQHF
TRBV6-1,TRBJ2-7,.,many,TGTGCCAGCAGACGACAGGACGGTAGCTCCTACGAGCAGTACTTC,CASRRQDGSSYEQYF
TRBV5-1,TRBJ2-1,TRBD2,many,TGCGCCAGCAGCAGCGGGACTAGCGGGAGAAATGAGCAGTTCTTC,CASSSGTSGRNEQFF
TRBV7-7,TRBJ2-7,.,few,TGTGCCAGCAGCTTGACACCGTCTTCCTACGAGCAGTACTTC,CASSLTPSSYEQYF
TRBV20-1,TRBJ2-7,TRBD2,.,TGCAGTGCGCCCCGGGGGGGCCACGAGCAGTACTTC,CSAPRGGHEQYF
TRBV24-1,TRBJ2-3,TRBD1,many,TGTGCCACCAGTGATTTCCTGCCCGCAGGGGGAAGAACAGATACGCAGTATTTT,CATSDFLPAGGRTDTQYF
TRBV7-9,TRBJ2-1,TRBD2,many,TGTGCCAGCAGCTTAGCGGGTGGTGCGGGAGGGTCGGATGAGCAGTTCTTC,CASSLAGGAGGSDEQFF
TRBV27,TRBJ2-5,TRBD2,many,TGTGCCAGCAGACTAGCGGGAGCACAAGAGACCCAGTACTTC,CASRLAGAQETQYF
TRBV28,TRBJ2-7,TRBD1,many,TGTGCCAGCAGTTTCGGGGGACAGGGGGACCACGAGCAGTACTTC,CASSFGGQGDHEQYF
TRBV5-1,TRBJ2-3,TRBD2,.,TGCGCCAGCAGCGGGAGGGCCGCCGATACGCAGTATTTT,CASSGRAADTQYF
TRBV7-2,TRBJ2-3,.,many,TGTGCCAGCAGCTTCCGGGACCCTAGCACAGATACGCAGTATTTT,CASSFRDPSTDTQYF
TRBV15,TRBJ2-7,TRBD2,many,TGTGCCACCAGCAGACGTGGACTAGCGGGAGACCGCTACGAGCAGTACTTC,CATSRRGLAGDRYEQYF
TRBV12-3/TRBV12-4,TRBJ2-2,TRBD2,many,TGTGCCAGCAGTTTACGTAGCGGGAGGGCCGGAATCGGGGAGCTGTTTTTT,CASSLRSGRAGIGELFF
TRBV9,TRBJ1-3,.,few,TGTGCCAGCAGCGTAGAAGGGGGAATGGACACCATATATTTT,CASSVEGGMDTIYF
TRBV11-2,TRBJ2-5,TRBD2,many,TGTGCCAGCAGCTTACAAAGGAGGGAGGGGGAGACCCAGTACTTC,CASSLQRREGETQYF
TRBV20-1,TRBJ2-7,.,.,TGCAGTGCCGGGGCACTAGAGGGCTACGAGCAGTACTTC,CSAGALEGYEQYF
TRBV7-2,TRBJ1-2,.,.,TGTGCCAGCAGCTTAGGGGCCAGGACTAACTATGGCTACACCTTC,CASSLGARTNYGYTF
TRBV3-1,TRBJ1-1,.,.,TGTGCCAGCAGCCCATCGCGATTCAGGGCAGCTTTCTTT,CASSPSRFRAAFF
TRBV2,TRBJ2-3,.,many,TGTGCCAGCAGATTAGGGGGATGGGGCACAGATACGCAGTATTTT,CASRLGGWGTDTQYF
TRBV7-9,TRBJ2-7,.,few,TGTGCCAGCAGCTTAGAAGGACCTCCACACCCAGAGCAGTACTTC,CASSLEGPPHPEQYF
TRBV6-2/TRBV6-3,TRBJ1-4,.,.,TGTGCCAGCAGTTACTGGGGGGCGGGTAATGAAAAACTGTTTTTT,CASSYWGAGNEKLFF
TRBV20-1,TRBJ2-1,TRBD2,.,TGCAGTGCGAGGAGTAGCGGGAAAATCCGTGAGCAGTTCTTC,CSARSSGKIREQFF
TRBV28,TRBJ2-1,TRBD1,few,TGTGCCAGCAGTTCAAGAGGAACAGGGACAGGGGGCTATGAGCAGTTCTTC,CASSSRGTGTGGYEQFF
TRBV7-2,TRBJ2-2,.,many,TGTGCCAGCAGCCCGAGCGGTCGAAGGACCGGGGAGCTGTTTTTT,CASSPSGRRTGELFF
TRBV27,TRBJ2-1,TRBD2,.,TGTGCCAGCAGTCGGGAGACTAGCGGGAGTTTTCCTGAGCAGTTCTTC,CASSRETSGSFPEQFF
TRBV20-1,TRBJ1-6,.,few,TGCAGTGCTAGAGGGGTCTCCTATAATTCACCCCTCCACTTT,CSARGVSYNSPLHF
TRBV20-1,TRBJ1-5,TRBD1,.,TGCAGTGCTACCCTGGACAGGCTAAATCAGCCCCAGCATTTT,CSATLDRLNQPQHF
TRBV6-2/TRBV6-3,TRBJ2-4,.,many,TGTGCCAGCAGTGGCCTGCGGGTACAAAACATTCAGTACTTC,CASSGLRVQNIQYF
TRBV7-8,TRBJ2-1,.,many,TGTGCCAGCACCCGAGAGGAGACGTCCAATGAGCAGTTCTTC,CASTREETSNEQFF
TRBV7-2,TRBJ2-5,.,.,TGTGCCAGCAGCTTAGGGGTCGACCGGGAAGAGACCCAGTACTTC,CASSLGVDREETQYF
TRBV28,TRBJ2-1,TRBD2,many,TGTGCCAGCAGTAAGCGGGAGGGGAATTACAATGAGCAGTTCTTC,CASSKREGNYNEQFF
TRBV30,TRBJ1-6,.,many,TGTGCCTGGAGTCGCGGACGGATAAATTCACCCCTCCACTTT,CAWSRGRINSPLHF
TRBV5-8,TRBJ2-1,TRBD2,.,TGTGCCAGCAGCTTTAGCGGGGTTAACAATGAGCAGTTCTTC,CASSFSGVNNEQFF
TRBV7-9,TRBJ2-7,.,few,TGTGCCAGCAGCCGGGCGGTCATCAAAACCGGGACTCGACCCTACGAGCAGTACTTC,CASSRAVIKTGTRPYEQYF
TRBV12-3/TRBV12-4,TRBJ1-1,TRBD1,many,TGTGCCAGCAGTTTAGGTGGGGGTAGGGGGCGGTACACTGAAGCTTTCTTT,CASSLGGGRGRYTEAFF
TRBV20-1,TRBJ2-1,.,many,TGCAGTGCTAGAGATCTGACGGGTAGAGGCACCTACAATGAGCAGTTCTTC,CSARDLTGRGTYNEQFF
TRBV20-1,TRBJ2-2,.,.,TGCAGTGCAAACCGGGTCGTGGCCGGGGAGCTGTTTTTT,CSANRVVAGELFF
TRBV11-2,TRBJ2-1,.,many,TGTGCCAGCAGTCCCGACCTTGGTAATGAGCAGTTCTTC,CASSPDLGNEQFF
TRBV14,TRBJ2-7,TRBD1,few,TGTGCCAGCAGCCGGACAGGCGTCTCCTACGAGCAGTACTTC,CASSRTGVSYEQYF